The 16 T cell receptor beta chains below were found in one sample sequenced in a study of T-cell memory formation after mild COVID-19. TCRdb re-derived calls from the 5' RACE reads in MiXCR, one entry per CDR3 protein. The data show about 270,000 distinct CDR3 sequences, 15% to 20% seen once. Sequencing was carried out using PBMCs or a T cell subset sorted from them (not recorded which). All receptors derive from a man aged 18 to 30 who had mild COVID-19 (a few samples of this study predate the infection). Cell type and time point are not known.

V is TRBV4-3 and J is TRBJ2-1; D is perhaps TRBD2 (6 bases). The CDR3 has 15 amino acids. V was pared by 5 bases and J by 6 bases, with 17 bases between. Germline CDR1 LGHNA, CDR2 YSLEER. Here the CDR3 reads CASSMGGGVSNEQFF. CDR3 nucleotide sequence: TGCGCCAGCAGCATGGGCGGCGGGGTGAGCAATGAGCAGTTCTTC.

The genes are TRBV4-1 and TRBJ1-1; D perhaps matches TRBD1 (5 bases). The ends were cut back, 4 bases at V and 8 bases at J, with 11 bases in the middle. This CDR3 spans 12 amino acids. Germline CDR1 is MGHRA and CDR2 is YSYEKL. CDR3 amino acids: CASSPIGEEAFF. In DNA form, the CDR3 reads TGCGCCAGCAGCCCCATAGGGGAAGAAGCTTTCTTT.

This chain joins TRBV7-2 and TRBJ2-5; TRBD2 agrees at 11 bases. This CDR3 is built from 15 residues. With V trimmed by 5 bases and J by 2 bases, 4 bases remained unmatched. Germline V gene sequence: CDR1 SGHTA, CDR2 FQGNSA. The CDR3 here is CASSIGTSGQETQYF. Here the CDR3 DNA reads TGTGCCAGCAGCATCGGGACTAGCGGACAAGAGACCCAGTACTTC.

This chain connects TRBV5-1 to TRBJ1-1; unclear D gene. V was clipped by 0 bases and J by 1 base, with 13 bases between them. This CDR3 has 16 residues. Germline CDR1 and CDR2: SGHRS and YFSETQ. The CDR3 sequence: CASSLAPGLRNTEAFF. The CDR3 DNA sequence: TGCGCCAGCAGCTTGGCTCCGGGCTTGCGGAACACTGAAGCTTTCTTT. Full variable domain (missing parts from reference TRBV5-1 and TRBJ1-1): KAGVTQTPRYLIKTRGQQVTLSCSPISGHRSVSWYQQTPGQGLQFLFEYFSETQRNKGNFPGRFSGRQFSNSRSEMNVSTLELGDSALYLCASSLAPGLRNTEAFFGQGTRLTVV.

This clonotype was observed a few times. The J gene is TRBJ1-1, the V gene TRBV6-5, with D hard to call. Germline-derived CDR1 and CDR2 are MNHEY and SVGAGI. The CDR3 has 13 residues. With 0 bases removed from V and 8 bases from J, the gap between germline ends came to 10 bases. This CDR3 is CASSYSNGGEAFF. DNA for the CDR3: TGTGCCAGCAGTTACTCTAATGGCGGGGAAGCTTTCTTT.

This clonotype appeared a few times. The chain carries TRBV10-3 and TRBJ2-3; 7 bases are a match to TRBD1. Trimming removed 3 bases from V and 0 bases from J; junction bases left unmatched: 9. Germline V CDR1 and CDR2: ENHRY, SYGVKD. CDR3 length: 17 residues. The DNA for the CDR3 is TGTGCCATCAGTGAATGGGGACAGAAAACTAGCACAGATACGCAGTATTTT. This sequence encodes CAISEWGQKTSTDTQYF.

This clonotype was detected a few times. For the CDR3, the DNA is TGTGCCAGCAGCCCGTCAGACGGGGGCGGTTATGGCTACACCTTC. Translating it yields CASSPSDGGGYGYTF. V and J are TRBV7-2 and TRBJ1-2; D is possibly TRBD1 (6 bases). Germline CDR1 is SGHTA and CDR2 is FQGNSA. The CDR3 length is 15 residues. With 5 bases removed from V and 5 bases from J, the gap between germline ends came to 18 bases. Combining the CDR3 with reference TRBV7-2 and TRBJ1-2 gives the whole variable domain GAGVSQSPSNKVTEKGKDVELRCDPISGHTALYWYRQSLGQGLEFLIYFQGNSAPDKSGLPSDRFSAERTGGSVSTLTIQRTQQEDSAVYLCASSPSDGGGYGYTFGSGTRLTVV.

This clonotype has ten or more counts. The chain employs TRBV11-2 and TRBJ2-1; D gene uncertain. Germline V gene sequence: CDR1 SGHAT, CDR2 FQNNGV. This CDR3 is built from 14 residues. The V end was cut by 4 bases, the J end by 5 bases, with 12 bases between. The CDR3: CASSSDWVDNEQFF. CDR3 DNA sequence: TGTGCCAGCAGCTCCGACTGGGTAGACAATGAGCAGTTCTTC.

In its sample, this clonotype was seen a few times. The chain joins TRBV15 to TRBJ2-7, with D tentatively TRBD2 (5 bases). The length of the CDR3 is 16 residues. Germline V gene lookup returns CDR1 LNHNV and CDR2 YYDKDF (reference sequence). The V end lost 0 bases, the J end lost 3 bases, and 15 bases lay between the germline ends. CDR3 bases: TGTGCCACCAGCAGAGATCCGGACTCGTTACTCTACGAGCAGTACTTC. It specifies CATSRDPDSLLYEQYF.

The sample holds a few counts of this clonotype. The chain recombines TRBV5-1 with TRBJ2-3; D might be TRBD2 (5 bases). Germline CDR1 and CDR2: SGHRS and YFSETQ. V lost 0 bases and J 2 bases, leaving 13 bases between the germline ends. The CDR3 spans 16 residues. The CDR3 reads CASSLASGFSTDTQYF. In DNA, the CDR3 is TGCGCCAGCAGCTTGGCCAGCGGCTTTTCCACAGATACGCAGTATTTT.

This clonotype came up a few times. The chain has TRBV14 and TRBJ2-1; D gene unclear. V was clipped by 4 bases and J by 3 bases, with 13 bases between them. The germline V gene has CDR1 SGHDN and CDR2 FVKESK. The CDR3 sequence is 15 residues long. CDR3 residues: CASSRSWGFYNEQFF. For the CDR3, the DNA is TGTGCCAGCAGCCGCTCTTGGGGTTTCTACAATGAGCAGTTCTTC.

This sequence joins TRBV7-9 and TRBJ2-3; maybe TRBD2 (6 bases). Between the trimmed V and J ends, which lost 6 bases and 2 bases, there was a span of 15 bases. The CDR3 runs to 15 residues. Per the germline V gene, CDR1 is SEHNR and CDR2 is FQNEAQ (reference sequence). The CDR3 DNA follows: TGTGCCAGCAGTAACCGGGACTCTCACACAGATACGCAGTATTTT. It specifies CASSNRDSHTDTQYF.

The chain recombines TRBV10-3 with TRBJ2-5; the match to TRBD2 covers 10 bases. Germline V CDR1 and CDR2: ENHRY, SYGVKD. Trimming cost V 2 bases and J 3 bases; bases outside gene matches: 6. CDR3 length: 16 amino acids. CDR3 sequence reads: CAISEGQRGGEETQYF. CDR3 DNA sequence: TGTGCCATCAGTGAGGGTCAGCGGGGGGGAGAAGAGACCCAGTACTTC.

This clonotype was detected a few times. The junction differs from germline at one of its ends, possibly a read error. This chain joins TRBV7-7 and TRBJ2-5; D gene uncertain. The CDR3 spans 13 residues. Germline values: CDR1 SSHAT, CDR2 FNYEAQ (reference sequence). Written as DNA, the CDR3 is TGTGCTAGCAGCTTACTCCCTGGAGAGACCCAGTACTTC. It codes for CASSLLPGETQYF.

Only a few counts were recorded for this clonotype. The rearrangement joins TRBV27 to TRBJ2-5, with D perhaps matching TRBD1 or TRBD2 (5 bases each). Germline V lookup: CDR1 MNHEY, CDR2 SMNVEV (reference sequence). The CDR3 has 14 amino acids. V lost 5 bases to trimming and J lost 5 bases, with 15 bases between them. CDR3 region: CASSDGTAGETQYF. The CDR3 DNA sequence: TGTGCCAGCAGTGACGGGACGGCTGGGGAGACCCAGTACTTC.

The chain joins TRBV7-9 to TRBJ1-1; D is undetermined. Looked up from germline, CDR1 is SEHNR and CDR2 is FQNEAQ (reference sequence). Trimming cost V 6 bases and J 1 base, with 12 bases left between them. The CDR3 has 14 residues. The CDR3 DNA follows: TGTGCCAGCAGTCGAAGTGGGGAGAACACTGAAGCTTTCTTT. Its translation is CASSRSGENTEAFF.